This section outlines one T cell receptor beta chain sequence together with its context. Its cognate antigen is unknown. Germline loops: CDR1 SEHNR, CDR2 FQNEAQ (reference sequence). Trimming cost V 0 bases and J 1 base, with 4 bases left between them. The CDR3 loop spans 13 amino acids. Researchers ran the PCR with 60 Vbeta and 13 Jbeta primers. Sequencing was performed with immunoSEQ multiplex PCR; in TCRdb, only in-frame clones are kept and a portion is missing. The profile shows approximately 100,000 clones, 84% of them singletons. The data are from a study of cytomegalovirus exposure and HLA in healthy donors. The overall study: Earlier results showed almost 120 million unique TCR beta sequences derived from roughly 190 million T cells. Regarding the study as a whole: More clonal expansion characterized HLA-associated TCR beta chains than equally common others in a later analysis. Upon later analysis, TCR association rates were observed to vary by HLA locus, being highest for DRB1 and lowest for HLA-C. A later analysis linked a missense variant in DCLRE1C to the trimming of TCR beta V and J genes.

This sequence was found in a woman between 18 and 29 years old in good health and CMV-seronegative. V and J are TRBV7-9 and TRBJ2-7; no clear D gene. Input material: PBMCs. CDR3 region: CASSLARSYEQYF. DNA for the CDR3: TGTGCCAGCAGCTTAGCGAGATCCTACGAGCAGTACTTC.